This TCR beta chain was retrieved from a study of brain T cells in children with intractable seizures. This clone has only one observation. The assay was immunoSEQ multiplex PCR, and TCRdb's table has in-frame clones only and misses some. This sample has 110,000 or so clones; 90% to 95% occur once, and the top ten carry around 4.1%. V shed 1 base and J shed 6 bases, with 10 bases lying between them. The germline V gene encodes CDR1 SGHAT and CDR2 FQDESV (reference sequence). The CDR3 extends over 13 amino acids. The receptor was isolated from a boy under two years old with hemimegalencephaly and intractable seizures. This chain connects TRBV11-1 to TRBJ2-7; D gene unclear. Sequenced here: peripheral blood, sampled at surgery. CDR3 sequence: CASSLVGWGEQYF. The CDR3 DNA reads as TGTGCCAGCAGCTTAGTAGGTTGGGGCGAGCAGTACTTC.